A selection of T cell receptor beta chains follows, all from one sample in a study of blood T cell repertoires in COVID-19. TCRdb's table, derived via immunoSEQ multiplex PCR, lists solely in-frame clones and lacks some. The sample records 300,000 to 350,000 clones, 88% being singletons. Sequences were obtained from peripheral blood. The receptors originated from a woman in her twenties or thirties with COVID-19, enrolled during active disease. Both conserved end residues are part of each CDR3. Size is omitted from some rows. Given values are once, few, many or a class for expanded clones.

v_gene	abundance	CDR3aa
TRBV5-1	.	CASRYAWEAYEQYF
TRBV12-3/TRBV12-4	.	CASSLDGKKGYTF
TRBV28	.	CASRTPSGPPHNEQFF
TRBV7-2	once	CASSPGLSYGYTF
TRBV10-3	.	CAISDGTRIYGYTF
TRBV7-9	.	CASSTAVWHTEAFF
TRBV28	.	CASIGGAQGGYTF
TRBV7-2	.	CASSLEDRVQFF
TRBV4-1	.	CASSQESVSTEAFF
TRBV19	.	CASRAGPVTNQPQHF
TRBV3-1/TRBV3-2	.	CASSHDRDYTDTQYF
TRBV5-4	.	CASSPKREADTQYF
TRBV18	.	CASSPVTGKSGELFF
TRBV7-9	.	CASSHGDSEQYF
TRBV5-6	.	CASSTQAGLYGYTF
TRBV5-6	.	CASSLGGSSGNTIYF
TRBV3-1/TRBV3-2	.	CASSQEVTRGDTQYF
TRBV2	.	CASIPQGVGTGELFF
TRBV7-9	once	CASSFGQGTYNEQFF
TRBV2	.	CASRLDRAGNTIYF
TRBV28	once	CASSGPGFDQPQHF
TRBV6-5	.	CASSPRGKDEAFF
TRBV5-4	.	CASSQTGGTEAFF
TRBV4-1	.	CASSQGLAGLQETQYF
TRBV6-2/TRBV6-3	.	CASSYKRGTPNTGELFF
TRBV6-1	.	CASSERVGAVNTEAFF
TRBV16	.	CASTTGGGYGYTF
TRBV2	.	CASSGTGTGGAYGYTF
TRBV5-4	.	CASSSSGTQYF
TRBV5-4	.	CASSSRLLLHTDTQYF
TRBV4-1	.	CASSQVSRGYQPQHF
TRBV25-1	.	CASNQGNSPLHF
TRBV2	few	CASSDEQTSGNTIYF